Presented here are 11 T cell receptor beta chains from one specimen sequenced in a study of control samples from healthy donors and cancer patients. The repertoire was sequenced with immunoSEQ multiplex PCR; TCRdb's copy has only in-frame clones and lacks some. The sample yields roughly 88,000 clones, approximately 86% seen once. What was sequenced was blood. The receptors stem from a young man in good health.

The genes are TRBV5-1 and TRBJ2-2; tentative D call: TRBD1 (6 bases). The ends were cut back, 4 bases at V and 5 bases at J, with 15 bases in the middle. Germline values: CDR1 SGHRS, CDR2 YFSETQ. The CDR3 runs to 15 residues. The CDR3 nucleotides read TGCGCCAGCAGCGTACAGGGAATAACGACCGGGGAGCTGTTTTTT. Amino acids: CASSVQGITTGELFF.

The chain combines TRBV19 with TRBJ2-2; TRBD2 matches 9 bases. CDR1 is LNHDA, CDR2 SQIVND, per germline (reference sequence). Trimming cost V 3 bases and J 4 bases; bases outside gene matches: 6. The CDR3 length is 16 residues. The CDR3 nucleotides are TGTGCCAGTAGTATTGGCGGGGGGGTTTTCACCGGGGAGCTGTTTTTT. Translation gives CASSIGGGVFTGELFF.

This rearrangement joins TRBV18 to TRBJ1-1; weak D call: TRBD1 (5 bases). Germline CDR1 and CDR2: KGHSH and LQKENI. Trimming pared 3 bases from V and 5 bases from J, leaving 19 bases between. The CDR3 has 16 residues. In nucleotides, the CDR3 is TGTGCCAGCTCACCGCCGGGGTGGGACGGGTTGACTGAAGCTTTCTTT. As protein: CASSPPGWDGLTEAFF. The entire variable domain, with the rest obtained from reference TRBV18 and TRBJ1-1, is as follows: NAGVMQNPRHLVRRRGQEARLRCSPMKGHSHVYWYRQLPEEGLKFMVYLQKENIIDESGMPKERFSAEFPKEGPSILRIQQVVRGDSAAYFCASSPPGWDGLTEAFFGQGTRLTVV.

The chain combines TRBV5-6 with TRBJ2-7, with TRBD1 identical over 10 bases. CDR3 length: 15 residues. Germline loops: CDR1 SGHDT, CDR2 YYEEEE. V lost 4 bases to trimming and J lost 3 bases; unmatched junction nucleotides: 7. The CDR3 DNA reads as TGTGCCAGCAGCCTTCGGGACAGGGGATTCTACGAGCAGTACTTC. Its protein product is CASSLRDRGFYEQYF.

This chain links TRBV30 with TRBJ1-1; 8 nucleotides agree with TRBD1. The V gene end was trimmed by 4 bases and the J gene end by 8 bases; junction bases not matched to a gene: 18. Germline CDR1 GTSNPN, CDR2 SVGIG (reference sequence). The CDR3 has 16 residues. The CDR3, as DNA: TGTGCCTGGACTACCAACCGGGGCACAGGGGGAGTGGAAGCTTTCTTT. Encoded protein: CAWTTNRGTGGVEAFF. The whole variable domain, remainder taken from reference TRBV30 and TRBJ1-1, is SQTIHQWPATLVQPVGSPLSLECTVEGTSNPNLYWYRQAAGRGLQLLFYSVGIGQISSEVPQNLSASRPQDRQFILSSKKLLLSDSGFYLCAWTTNRGTGGVEAFFGQGTRLTVV.

This clone was counted ten times or more. The chain carries TRBV6-6 and TRBJ1-4; D unresolved. Looked up from germline, CDR1 is MNHNY and CDR2 is SVGAGI (reference sequence). With 8 bases removed from V and 10 bases from J, the gap between germline ends came to 14 bases. The CDR3 covers 12 residues. The CDR3 bases are TGTGCCAGCTCCCAAGGTGGACGAAAACTGTTTTTT. Its translation is CASSQGGRKLFF.

The gene calls are TRBV10-1 and TRBJ2-3; 8 nucleotides align to TRBD2. CDR1 WNHNN and CDR2 SYGVQD come from the germline V gene (reference sequence). The CDR3 length is 17 residues. Trimming removed 5 bases from V and 2 bases from J; junction bases left unmatched: 12. CDR3 sequence (DNA): TGCGCCAGCAGTAGACCCCGGGCGGGGGGACTCACAGATACGCAGTATTTT. Protein product: CASSRPRAGGLTDTQYF.

The rearrangement links TRBV6-5 to TRBJ1-2; D is perhaps TRBD1 (6 bases). The V gene's germline CDR1 is MNHEY and CDR2 SVGAGI. The length of the CDR3 is 13 residues. V was pared by 5 bases and J by 8 bases, with 15 bases between. The CDR3 nucleotides read TGTGCCAGCAGTACCGGGCGGGGGGGCGGCTACACCTTC. This translates into CASSTGRGGGYTF.

This rearrangement joins TRBV25-1 to TRBJ1-3, with D uncertain. The V gene's germline CDR1 is MGHDK and CDR2 SYGVNS. The V end lost 2 bases, the J end lost 3 bases, and 5 bases lay between the germline ends. The length of the CDR3 is 13 residues. This chain's CDR3 is CASSEVGGNTIYF. DNA of the CDR3: TGTGCCAGCAGTGAAGTTGGTGGAAACACCATATATTTT.

The rearrangement links TRBV14 to TRBJ1-1, with D possibly matching TRBD1 (6 bases). The ends were cut back, 4 bases at V and 4 bases at J, with 22 bases in the middle. Germline-derived CDR1 and CDR2 are SGHDN and FVKESK. This CDR3 region has 17 residues. The CDR3 sequence: CASSRQQGIDFGTEAFF. DNA of the CDR3: TGTGCCAGCAGCCGACAGCAGGGGATAGATTTCGGCACTGAAGCTTTCTTT.

This clone has ten or more counts. This chain joins TRBV7-2 and TRBJ2-2, with unresolved D. The CDR3 contains 12 residues. Trimming shortened V by 2 bases and J by 10 bases, and 8 bases separated the two germline ends. Germline V CDR1 and CDR2: SGHTA, FQGNSA. The CDR3 DNA reads as TGTGCCAGCAGCTTACCAGGACCGGAGCTGTTTTTT. It encodes CASSLPGPELFF. The variable domain in full, with the rest retrieved from reference TRBV7-2 and TRBJ2-2, is GAGVSQSPSNKVTEKGKDVELRCDPISGHTALYWYRQSLGQGLEFLIYFQGNSAPDKSGLPSDRFSAERTGGSVSTLTIQRTQQEDSAVYLCASSLPGPELFFGEGSRLTVL.